The clone carrying this T cell receptor (beta chain) was seen more than once but under ten times. Its antigen is unidentified. The data stem from a study of T-cell reconstitution after alpha-beta-depleted transplantation in children. Overall study findings and caveats: Surviving recipient T cells and thymic progenitors underlay high day-60 TCRbeta diversity in some patients. Newly produced T cells mostly provided counts and TCRbeta diversity after one year, as hyperexpanded clones declined.

V gave up 4 bases and J gave up 2 bases; unmatched junction bases: 4. CDR3 length equals 16 residues. The library targeted TCRbeta and was prepared with unique molecular identifiers. TCRdb recomputed calls from the PCR reads with MiXCR, one row per CDR3 protein. The sample records fewer than 700,000 distinct CDR3 sequences, under 15% being singletons. The sample was PBMCs, mostly from graft donor cells, taken 360 days after TCRalphabeta/CD19-depleted stem cell transplant. The chain uses TRBV12-3 or TRBV12-4 and TRBJ1-5, with 11 bases aligning to TRBD1. The sequence was obtained from a male patient aged 10 to 17 who had a stem cell transplant for acute myeloid leukemia, so the T cells may come from the graft donor. The CDR3 DNA reads as TGTGCCAGCAGTTGGACAGGGGGCGACGGCAATCAGCCCCAGCATTTT. It specifies CASSWTGGDGNQPQHF.